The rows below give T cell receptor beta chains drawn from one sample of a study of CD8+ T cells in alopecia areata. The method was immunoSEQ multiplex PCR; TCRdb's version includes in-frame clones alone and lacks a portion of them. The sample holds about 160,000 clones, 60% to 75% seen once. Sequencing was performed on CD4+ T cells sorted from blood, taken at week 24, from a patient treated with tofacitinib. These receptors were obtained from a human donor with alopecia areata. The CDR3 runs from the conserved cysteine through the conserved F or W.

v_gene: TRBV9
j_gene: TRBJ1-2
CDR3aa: CASSVAERGRGYTF

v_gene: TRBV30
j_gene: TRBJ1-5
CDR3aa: CAWSVKTGGVGNQPQHF

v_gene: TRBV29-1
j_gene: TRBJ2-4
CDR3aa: CSVRRDNQNIQYF

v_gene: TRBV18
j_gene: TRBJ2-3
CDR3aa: CASSPPTGTFTDTQYF

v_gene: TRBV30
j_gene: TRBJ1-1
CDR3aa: CAGGREPSLLAFF

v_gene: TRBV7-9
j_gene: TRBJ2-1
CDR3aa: CASSRGQYNEQFF

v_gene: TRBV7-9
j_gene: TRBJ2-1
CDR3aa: CASSEWTSGGASDEQFF

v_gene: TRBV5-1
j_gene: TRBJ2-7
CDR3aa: CASSVNRVSYEQYF

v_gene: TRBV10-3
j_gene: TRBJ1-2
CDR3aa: CAISGRQDNYGYTF

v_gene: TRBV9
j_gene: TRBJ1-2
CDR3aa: CASSVDAENYGYTF

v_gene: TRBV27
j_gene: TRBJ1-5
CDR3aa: CASRQEPYSNQPQHF

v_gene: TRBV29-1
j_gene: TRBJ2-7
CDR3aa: CSVRQGYSSYEQYF

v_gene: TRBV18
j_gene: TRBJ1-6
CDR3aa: CASLVGQNSPLHF